The 3 T cell receptor beta chains below were found in one sample sequenced in a study of cytomegalovirus exposure and HLA in healthy donors (dated by TCRdb to about 2017). Library preparation employed the immunoSEQ multiplex PCR assay. A mixture of 60 forward primers for TCR Vbeta segments and 13 reverse primers for TCR Jbeta segments was used in the multiplex PCR. TCRdb stores this immuneACCESS table with in-frame sequences only. Part of the clones is absent; in the studies checked, under half of the shortfall reflects unresolved V genes, and no reason is known for the rest. The sample profile shows fewer than 200,000 clones; 71% of them were found once. Around 1.5% of the sample is in the top ten clones. The sample comprised PBMCs. These receptors were taken from a girl between 5 and 17 years old in good health and CMV-seronegative.

The chain employs TRBV6-1 and TRBJ1-5; TRBD1 matches 7 bases. Unmatched junction bases numbered 7, after V lost 7 bases and J lost 1 base. The CDR3 spans 15 residues. Germline V gene data show CDR1 as MNHNS and CDR2 as SASEGT. The CDR3: CASMQGTASNQPQHF. CDR3 DNA: TGTGCCAGCATGCAGGGGACAGCAAGCAATCAGCCCCAGCATTTT.

The chain joins TRBV27 to TRBJ2-3; 11 nucleotides match TRBD2. V trimming: 8 bases; J trimming: 7 bases; junction bases outside the gene matches: 14. The CDR3 runs to 16 residues. The germline gives CDR1 MNHEY, CDR2 SMNVEV (reference sequence). As DNA, the CDR3 is TGTGCCAGCCACCGACTGACTAGCGGGGCCCTGTATACGCAGTATTTT. Its translation is CASHRLTSGALYTQYF.

V usage is TRBV5-8 and J usage is TRBJ1-4, with D uncertain. CDR1 is SGHTS and CDR2 is YDEGEE in the germline V gene. V was shortened by 1 base and J by 4 bases, with 11 bases between the two germline ends. This CDR3 is built from 15 residues. The CDR3 DNA sequence: TGTGCCAGCAGCTTGTCCGGGGTTCATAATGAAAAACTGTTTTTT. It encodes CASSLSGVHNEKLFF.